Listed below are T cell receptor beta chains from one sample, sequenced in a study of identical twins. TCRdb processed the 5' RACE reads anew with MiXCR; each CDR3 protein has one entry. This table holds about 720,000 distinct CDR3 sequences, 15% to 20% found once. The same data also contributed to another study, on T cells expressing NK-cell markers.

Sequenced sample: PBMCs. The origin of the receptors is a woman between 18 and 29 years old in good health. CDR3s include the opening cysteine and the closing phenylalanine or tryptophan. A D gene is named only where the DNA matches it firmly. Rows give clone size only sometimes, using once, few, many, or a class for an expanded clone.

few	TRBV20-1	.	TRBJ1-4	CSATVGNEKLFF	TGCAGTGCTACGGTGGGAAATGAAAAACTGTTTTTT
many	TRBV10-3	.	TRBJ1-2	CAISESRTANYGYTF	TGTGCCATCAGTGAGTCCAGGACAGCGAACTATGGCTACACCTTC
.	TRBV10-3	TRBD1	TRBJ2-2	CATGQGPDTGELFF	TGTGCCACGGGACAGGGGCCAGACACCGGGGAGCTGTTTTTT
few	TRBV3-1	.	TRBJ2-7	CASSHRTAYEQYF	TGTGCCAGCAGCCACCGGACAGCCTACGAGCAGTACTTC
many	TRBV5-1	TRBD1	TRBJ1-6	CASSHRDRGNSPLHF	TGCGCCAGCAGCCACCGGGACAGGGGTAATTCACCCCTCCACTTT
.	TRBV5-4	.	TRBJ2-5	CASSLAAPKETQYF	TGTGCCAGCAGCTTGGCGGCTCCCAAAGAGACCCAGTACTTC
few	TRBV6-5	.	TRBJ1-5	CASSYQMGAAGAQHF	TGTGCCAGCAGTTACCAGATGGGCGCCGCGGGGGCCCAGCATTTT
few	TRBV9	.	TRBJ1-2	CASSVGTPRISSYTF	TGTGCCAGCAGCGTGGGGACCCCGAGGATAAGTAGCTACACCTTC
few	TRBV7-2	.	TRBJ1-1	CASSFSSTYTEAFF	TGTGCCAGCAGCTTCTCTTCAACTTACACTGAAGCTTTCTTT
few	TRBV20-1	TRBD1	TRBJ1-2	CSARGGTGYGYTF	TGCAGTGCTAGAGGCGGGACAGGCTATGGCTACACCTTC
few	TRBV12-3/TRBV12-4	TRBD2	TRBJ2-1	CASSPSGWDEQFF	TGTGCCAGCAGCCCTAGCGGTTGGGATGAGCAGTTCTTC
few	TRBV9	.	TRBJ1-5	CASSVGRGSNQPQHF	TGTGCCAGCAGCGTAGGTCGGGGGAGCAATCAGCCCCAGCATTTT
many	TRBV12-3/TRBV12-4	.	TRBJ2-7	CASSLADTTYEQYF	TGTGCCAGCAGTTTAGCGGACACAACCTACGAGCAGTACTTC
.	TRBV6-5	.	TRBJ2-5	CASSYSSRGGLIETQYF	TGTGCCAGCAGTTACTCGAGTAGGGGGGGCCTCATCGAGACCCAGTACTTC
few	TRBV11-2	.	TRBJ2-3	CASSLRLRTDTQYF	TGTGCCAGCAGCTTACGACTTCGCACAGATACGCAGTATTTT
few	TRBV12-3/TRBV12-4	.	TRBJ2-3	CASRGFSTDTQYF	TGTGCCAGCAGGGGCTTTAGCACAGATACGCAGTATTTT
few	TRBV3-1	.	TRBJ1-1	CASSVRGGREAFF	TGTGCCAGCAGCGTTCGTGGGGGAAGAGAAGCTTTCTTT
.	TRBV6-1	.	TRBJ2-5	CASSEVGSGETQYF	TGTGCCAGCAGTGAAGTAGGCAGCGGGGAGACCCAGTACTTC
few	TRBV7-2	.	TRBJ2-4	CASRQAGLAKNIQYF	TGTGCCAGCAGGCAGGCAGGTCTAGCCAAAAACATTCAGTACTTC
few	TRBV11-2	.	TRBJ2-1	CASSFEPGGRNQFF	TGTGCCAGCAGCTTTGAACCGGGGGGCCGAAACCAGTTCTTC
.	TRBV7-2	.	TRBJ2-1	CASSLRSLVAYNEQFF	TGTGCCAGCAGCTTAAGGTCGCTAGTAGCCTACAATGAGCAGTTCTTC
.	TRBV5-1	.	TRBJ1-6	CASSFAGWDSPLHF	TGCGCCAGCAGCTTTGCGGGATGGGATTCACCCCTCCACTTT
.	TRBV20-1	.	TRBJ1-1	CSARDLVWGKAFF	TGCAGTGCTAGAGATCTGGTATGGGGGAAAGCTTTCTTT
.	TRBV5-1	.	TRBJ1-1	CASGQGYGSTEAFF	TGCGCCAGCGGGCAGGGGTACGGGAGCACTGAAGCTTTCTTT
many	TRBV5-1	.	TRBJ2-3	CASSSGGTQYF	TGTGCCAGCAGCTCCGGTGGTACGCAGTATTTT
.	TRBV18	TRBD2	TRBJ2-3	CASSAGVTDTQYF	TGTGCCAGCTCAGCGGGGGTAACAGATACGCAGTATTTT